Below, 2 T cell receptor beta chains from the same sample are listed, as sequenced in a study of T-cell memory formation after mild COVID-19. MiXCR, run by TCRdb on the 5' RACE reads, gives a single entry per CDR3 protein. Of about 470,000 distinct CDR3 sequences detected, around a quarter appear once; the ten largest clones hold around 12%. The sequenced material came from PBMCs or a T cell subset sorted from them (not recorded which). The receptor set was obtained from an adult woman who had mild COVID-19 (a few samples of this study predate the infection). Cell type and time point are not known.

Only a few counts were recorded for this clonotype. The chain has TRBV7-2 and TRBJ2-7; 10 bases map to TRBD2. CDR1 and CDR2 (germline): SGHTA, FQGNSA. V was clipped by 5 bases and J by 1 base; unmatched bases: 5. The CDR3 covers 15 residues. The CDR3 DNA is TGTGCCAGCAGCCCTCTAGCGGGAGAGTCCTACGAGCAGTACTTC. Translated: CASSPLAGESYEQYF.

This clonotype was seen a handful of times. This chain uses TRBV18 with TRBJ2-1; 8 bases match TRBD1. V lost 1 base, J lost 2 bases, and 10 bases stayed unmatched. The germline V gene has CDR1 KGHSH and CDR2 LQKENI. The CDR3 contains 18 residues. The CDR3, as DNA: TGTGCCAGCTCACCACTGCTCGGACAGGGAAGTACCTACAATGAGCAGTTCTTC. Protein product: CASSPLLGQGSTYNEQFF. Full variable domain (missing parts from reference TRBV18 and TRBJ2-1): NAGVMQNPRHLVRRRGQEARLRCSPMKGHSHVYWYRQLPEEGLKFMVYLQKENIIDESGMPKERFSAEFPKEGPSILRIQQVVRGDSAAYFCASSPLLGQGSTYNEQFFGPGTRLTVL.